These T cell receptor beta chains were read from a single sample in a study of blood T cell repertoires in COVID-19. Libraries were prepared by immunoSEQ multiplex PCR; TCRdb keeps only in-frame clonotypes and omits some of them. This sample yields some 210,000 clones, of which around 88% are seen a single time; approximately 2.9% belongs to the top ten. The sample comprised peripheral blood. The origin of the receptors is a man between 50 and 59 years old with active or convalescent COVID-19. The CDR3 runs from the conserved cysteine through the conserved F or W. The D gene is left open where the match is weak. A clone size is listed for some rows: how often the clone was seen (once, few, many), or a class if it is expanded.

d_gene: .; v_gene: TRBV3-1/TRBV3-2; j_gene: TRBJ2-7; abundance: .; CDR3aa: CASSQEKYRDPYEQYF; CDR3nt: TGTGCCAGCAGCCAAGAAAAGTACAGGGACCCCTACGAGCAGTACTTC
d_gene: TRBD2; v_gene: TRBV18; j_gene: TRBJ2-3; abundance: once; CDR3aa: CASSPKTSGSDKDTQYF; CDR3nt: TGTGCCAGCTCACCTAAGACTAGCGGTTCCGATAAGGATACGCAGTATTTT
d_gene: TRBD1; v_gene: TRBV9; j_gene: TRBJ2-6; abundance: .; CDR3aa: CASSVRQGPGANVLTF; CDR3nt: TGTGCCAGCAGCGTCAGACAGGGGCCTGGGGCCAACGTCCTGACTTTC
d_gene: .; v_gene: TRBV18; j_gene: TRBJ2-7; abundance: once; CDR3aa: CASSPTGDFGQYF; CDR3nt: TGTGCCAGCTCACCTACCGGGGACTTCGGGCAGTACTTC
d_gene: .; v_gene: TRBV9; j_gene: TRBJ1-2; abundance: .; CDR3aa: CASSVNQGYGYTF; CDR3nt: TGTGCCAGCAGCGTAAATCAGGGGTATGGCTACACCTTC
d_gene: TRBD1; v_gene: TRBV9; j_gene: TRBJ1-1; abundance: .; CDR3aa: CASSVQGAGNTEAFF; CDR3nt: TGTGCCAGCAGCGTTCAGGGGGCGGGGAACACTGAAGCTTTCTTT
d_gene: .; v_gene: TRBV5-4; j_gene: TRBJ2-7; abundance: .; CDR3aa: CASSPAAGSSYEQYF; CDR3nt: TGTGCCAGCAGCCCGGCCGCGGGGAGCTCCTACGAGCAGTACTTC
d_gene: .; v_gene: TRBV5-1; j_gene: TRBJ2-5; abundance: once; CDR3aa: CASSLWTVKGETQYF; CDR3nt: TGCGCCAGCAGCTTGTGGACAGTTAAGGGAGAGACCCAGTACTTC
d_gene: TRBD1; v_gene: TRBV7-2; j_gene: TRBJ2-2; abundance: .; CDR3aa: CASSPDRGPGELFF; CDR3nt: TGTGCCAGCAGCCCGGACAGGGGGCCCGGGGAGCTGTTTTTT
d_gene: TRBD1; v_gene: TRBV19; j_gene: TRBJ1-4; abundance: .; CDR3aa: CATKIQGTNEKLFF; CDR3nt: TGTGCCACCAAAATACAGGGGACGAATGAAAAACTGTTTTTT
d_gene: TRBD2; v_gene: TRBV9; j_gene: TRBJ2-7; abundance: .; CDR3aa: CASSGGLAGSYEQYF; CDR3nt: TGTGCCAGCAGCGGGGGACTAGCGGGAAGCTACGAGCAGTACTTC
d_gene: TRBD2; v_gene: TRBV18; j_gene: TRBJ2-1; abundance: .; CDR3aa: CASSPGLANNEQFF; CDR3nt: TGTGCCAGCTCACCGGGACTAGCAAACAATGAGCAGTTCTTC
d_gene: .; v_gene: TRBV5-1; j_gene: TRBJ2-1; abundance: .; CDR3aa: CASSLAPGGDDEQFF; CDR3nt: TGCGCCAGCAGCTTGGCCCCGGGGGGCGACGATGAGCAGTTCTTC
d_gene: .; v_gene: TRBV27; j_gene: TRBJ1-4; abundance: .; CDR3aa: CASRPDRQPTNEKLFF; CDR3nt: TGTGCCAGCAGGCCCGACCGACAGCCAACTAATGAAAAACTGTTTTTT
d_gene: .; v_gene: TRBV27; j_gene: TRBJ1-1; abundance: .; CDR3aa: CASRGGPVTEAFF; CDR3nt: TGTGCCAGCCGGGGGGGCCCCGTCACTGAAGCTTTCTTT
d_gene: .; v_gene: TRBV27; j_gene: TRBJ1-2; abundance: once; CDR3aa: CASTPGGSYGYTF; CDR3nt: TGTGCCAGCACCCCGGGGGGTAGCTATGGCTACACCTTC
d_gene: TRBD2; v_gene: TRBV28; j_gene: TRBJ2-5; abundance: once; CDR3aa: CASSLIAGGQETQYF; CDR3nt: TGTGCCAGCAGTTTAATAGCGGGAGGACAAGAGACCCAGTACTTC
d_gene: .; v_gene: TRBV7-9; j_gene: TRBJ2-7; abundance: .; CDR3aa: CASSLGGQPFEQYF; CDR3nt: TGTGCCAGCAGCTTAGGGGGGCAGCCCTTCGAGCAGTACTTC
d_gene: .; v_gene: TRBV5-1; j_gene: TRBJ1-4; abundance: few; CDR3aa: CASSPPRTFATNEKLFF; CDR3nt: TGCGCCAGCAGCCCCCCTAGAACGTTTGCAACTAATGAAAAACTGTTTTTT
d_gene: .; v_gene: TRBV29-1; j_gene: TRBJ2-5; abundance: .; CDR3aa: CSVGQGGETQYF; CDR3nt: TGCAGCGTTGGGCAGGGGGGAGAGACCCAGTACTTC
d_gene: TRBD2; v_gene: TRBV9; j_gene: TRBJ2-2; abundance: .; CDR3aa: CASSVSGTSGNTGELFF; CDR3nt: TGTGCCAGCAGCGTATCCGGGACTAGCGGGAACACCGGGGAGCTGTTTTTT
d_gene: TRBD2; v_gene: TRBV28; j_gene: TRBJ2-1; abundance: .; CDR3aa: CASSSPWGSGRGYNEQFF; CDR3nt: TGTGCCAGCAGTTCCCCGTGGGGAAGCGGGAGAGGTTACAATGAGCAGTTCTTC
d_gene: TRBD1; v_gene: TRBV5-4; j_gene: TRBJ1-2; abundance: .; CDR3aa: CASSWGQGANYGYTF; CDR3nt: TGTGCCAGCAGCTGGGGACAGGGGGCGAACTATGGCTACACCTTC
d_gene: .; v_gene: TRBV27; j_gene: TRBJ2-7; abundance: .; CDR3aa: CASSLGPGPGEYF; CDR3nt: TGTGCCAGCAGTTTAGGTCCCGGACCCGGGGAGTACTTC
d_gene: .; v_gene: TRBV7-8; j_gene: TRBJ1-2; abundance: .; CDR3aa: CASSLRLAGYGYTF; CDR3nt: TGTGCCAGCAGCTTAAGATTGGCAGGTTATGGCTACACCTTC
d_gene: TRBD1; v_gene: TRBV24-1; j_gene: TRBJ2-1; abundance: .; CDR3aa: CATSPHLGQGRPNEQFF; CDR3nt: TGTGCCACCAGTCCACACCTGGGACAGGGACGTCCCAATGAGCAGTTCTTC
d_gene: TRBD1; v_gene: TRBV7-2; j_gene: TRBJ1-1; abundance: .; CDR3aa: CASSFGTDTEAFF; CDR3nt: TGTGCCAGCAGCTTCGGGACAGACACTGAAGCTTTCTTT
d_gene: .; v_gene: TRBV30; j_gene: TRBJ2-1; abundance: .; CDR3aa: CAWSLSSYNEQFF; CDR3nt: TGTGCCTGGAGTTTGAGCTCCTACAATGAGCAGTTCTTC
d_gene: .; v_gene: TRBV27; j_gene: TRBJ2-2; abundance: .; CDR3aa: CASSLGRALNTGELFF; CDR3nt: TGTGCCAGCAGTTTGGGCAGGGCACTGAACACCGGGGAGCTGTTTTTT
d_gene: .; v_gene: TRBV5-1; j_gene: TRBJ1-1; abundance: .; CDR3aa: CASRQGPMNTEAFF; CDR3nt: TGCGCCAGCCGGCAGGGTCCCATGAACACTGAAGCTTTCTTT
d_gene: TRBD1; v_gene: TRBV27; j_gene: TRBJ2-7; abundance: .; CDR3aa: CASSLLRDRGLREQYF; CDR3nt: TGTGCCAGCAGTTTACTCCGGGACAGGGGCCTTCGAGAGCAGTACTTC
d_gene: .; v_gene: TRBV11-2; j_gene: TRBJ2-1; abundance: .; CDR3aa: CASSLGGAASSYNEQFF; CDR3nt: TGTGCCAGCAGCTTAGGGGGCGCGGCGAGCTCCTACAATGAGCAGTTCTTC
d_gene: TRBD2; v_gene: TRBV5-1; j_gene: TRBJ2-5; abundance: .; CDR3aa: CASKAGAREETQYF; CDR3nt: TGCGCCAGCAAAGCGGGGGCACGGGAAGAGACCCAGTACTTC
d_gene: TRBD1; v_gene: TRBV6-6; j_gene: TRBJ1-2; abundance: .; CDR3aa: CASMGTRQGQAGGYTF; CDR3nt: TGTGCCAGCATGGGAACGCGACAGGGGCAAGCAGGTGGCTACACCTTC
d_gene: TRBD1; v_gene: TRBV7-9; j_gene: TRBJ1-4; abundance: .; CDR3aa: CAIRDRDRPNEKLFF; CDR3nt: TGTGCCATAAGGGACCGGGACAGACCTAATGAAAAACTGTTTTTT
d_gene: TRBD2; v_gene: TRBV24-1; j_gene: TRBJ2-1; abundance: .; CDR3aa: CATSVVTSARRSEQFF; CDR3nt: TGTGCCACCAGTGTCGTGACTAGCGCCAGGAGGAGTGAGCAGTTCTTC
d_gene: TRBD1; v_gene: TRBV19; j_gene: TRBJ1-2; abundance: once; CDR3aa: CASSIGGTGGVYYGYTF; CDR3nt: TGTGCCAGTAGTATTGGAGGGACAGGAGGGGTTTATTATGGCTACACCTTC
d_gene: TRBD2; v_gene: TRBV7-9; j_gene: TRBJ2-1; abundance: .; CDR3aa: CASSLMAGGPREQFF; CDR3nt: TGTGCCAGCAGCTTAATGGCGGGAGGACCACGGGAGCAGTTCTTC
d_gene: .; v_gene: TRBV11-2; j_gene: TRBJ1-3; abundance: .; CDR3aa: CASSLMQNTIYF; CDR3nt: TGTGCCAGCAGCTTAATGCAGAACACCATATATTTT
d_gene: .; v_gene: TRBV19; j_gene: TRBJ2-2; abundance: .; CDR3aa: CASSRWSVNTGELFF; CDR3nt: TGTGCCAGTAGTAGGTGGTCAGTAAACACCGGGGAGCTGTTTTTT
d_gene: .; v_gene: TRBV27; j_gene: TRBJ2-7; abundance: .; CDR3aa: CASSPGIGAYEQYF; CDR3nt: TGTGCCAGCAGTCCGGGAATTGGGGCCTACGAGCAGTACTTC
d_gene: TRBD1; v_gene: TRBV12-3/TRBV12-4; j_gene: TRBJ1-2; abundance: .; CDR3aa: CASSGDRAGGYTF; CDR3nt: TGTGCCAGCAGTGGGGACAGGGCGGGCGGCTACACCTTC
d_gene: TRBD1; v_gene: TRBV5-1; j_gene: TRBJ2-2; abundance: few; CDR3aa: CASSLSGTGRYTGELFF; CDR3nt: TGCGCCAGCAGCCTTTCCGGGACAGGACGGTACACCGGGGAGCTGTTTTTT
d_gene: .; v_gene: TRBV6-1; j_gene: TRBJ2-3; abundance: .; CDR3aa: CASSDATRAGADTQYF; CDR3nt: TGTGCCAGCAGTGATGCAACTAGGGCCGGAGCAGATACGCAGTATTTT
d_gene: .; v_gene: TRBV19; j_gene: TRBJ2-6; abundance: .; CDR3aa: CATRDGANVLTF; CDR3nt: TGTGCCACAAGAGATGGGGCCAACGTCCTGACTTTC
d_gene: .; v_gene: TRBV25-1; j_gene: TRBJ2-7; abundance: .; CDR3aa: CASSGPQGYEQYF; CDR3nt: TGTGCCAGCAGTGGACCACAGGGCTACGAGCAGTACTTC
d_gene: TRBD2; v_gene: TRBV27; j_gene: TRBJ2-3; abundance: .; CDR3aa: CASSSGPPGLAGSTDTQYF; CDR3nt: TGTGCCAGCAGCTCGGGACCGCCGGGACTAGCGGGGAGCACAGATACGCAGTATTTT
d_gene: .; v_gene: TRBV30; j_gene: TRBJ1-2; abundance: .; CDR3aa: CAWSGGQNYYGYTF; CDR3nt: TGTGCCTGGAGTGGGGGCCAGAACTACTATGGCTACACCTTC
d_gene: .; v_gene: TRBV2; j_gene: TRBJ2-7; abundance: .; CDR3aa: CASSGDTDEQYF; CDR3nt: TGTGCCAGCAGTGGGGACACTGACGAGCAGTACTTC
d_gene: TRBD1; v_gene: TRBV5-1; j_gene: TRBJ2-3; abundance: .; CDR3aa: CASSPQGAEDTQYF; CDR3nt: TGCGCCAGCAGCCCACAGGGGGCCGAAGATACGCAGTATTTT
d_gene: TRBD2; v_gene: TRBV5-1; j_gene: TRBJ2-7; abundance: .; CDR3aa: CASSLGTSGREQYF; CDR3nt: TGCGCCAGCAGCTTGGGTACTAGCGGGAGGGAGCAGTACTTC